These 10 T cell receptor beta chains were sequenced from one sample in a study of cytomegalovirus exposure and HLA in healthy donors. The PCR ran on 60 Vbeta and 13 Jbeta primers. Assay: immunoSEQ multiplex PCR; the TCRdb copy retains only in-frame clones and omits some. This table holds over 100,000 clones, nearly 80% found once. The sample consisted of PBMCs. These receptor sequences come from a woman between 25 and 40 years old in good health and CMV-seropositive.

The chain carries TRBV20-1 and TRBJ2-3; possibly TRBD1 for D (5 bases). CDR3 length: 11 residues. Germline V gene data show CDR1 as DFQATT and CDR2 as SNEGSKA (reference sequence). V was pared by 5 bases and J by 6 bases, with 9 bases between. CDR3 sequence (DNA): TGCAGTGCTCGCAAGGGGGATACGCAGTATTTT. Translated, it gives CSARKGDTQYF.

The rearrangement uses TRBV19 and TRBJ1-6, with D possibly being TRBD1 (5 bases). Per the germline V gene, CDR1 is LNHDA and CDR2 is SQIVND (reference sequence). V was cut by 6 bases and J by 8 bases, with 17 bases left in between. This CDR3 region has 15 residues. The CDR3 loop reads CASRQEGLRDSPLHF. The DNA for the CDR3 is TGTGCCAGTAGACAGGAGGGACTCAGGGATTCACCCCTCCACTTT.

The chain combines TRBV4-2 with TRBJ2-1; 8 nucleotides line up with TRBD2. The V gene's germline CDR1 is LGHNA and CDR2 YNFKEQ. CDR3 length: 12 amino acids. V shed 5 bases, J shed 9 bases, and the junction held 3 bases outside the gene matches. CDR3 region: CASSEAGGEQFF. As DNA, the CDR3 is TGTGCCAGCAGCGAGGCGGGGGGTGAGCAGTTCTTC.

The chain employs TRBV20-1 and TRBJ2-1, with 8 positions matching TRBD2. This CDR3 contains 11 residues. After removal of 3 bases from V and 13 bases from J, the junction contained 5 bases not matched to a gene. Germline V gene sequence: CDR1 DFQATT, CDR2 SNEGSKA (reference sequence). CDR3 DNA sequence: TGCAGTGCTAGCCTACTAGCGGAACAGTTCTTC. Protein sequence: CSASLLAEQFF.

This clone was picked up one time. The V call is TRBV7-2, the J call TRBJ2-5, with D possibly matching TRBD2 (5 bases). Germline CDR1 reads SGHTA; CDR2 reads FQGNSA. Trimming removed 1 base at V and 5 bases at J, with 14 bases between. The CDR3 loop spans 15 amino acids. The CDR3 loop is CASSLGSGYLETQYF. DNA for the CDR3: TGTGCCAGCAGCTTAGGGTCGGGGTACCTGGAGACCCAGTACTTC.

The chain couples TRBV5-5 to TRBJ2-5; D is uncertain. The CDR3 covers 14 residues. Germline V gives CDR1 SGHKS, CDR2 YYEKEE (reference sequence). The V end lost 5 bases, the J end lost 0 bases, and 11 bases lay between the germline ends. Here the CDR3 reads CASSPTRYQETQYF. CDR3 coding DNA: TGTGCCAGCAGTCCTACCCGGTACCAAGAGACCCAGTACTTC.

J is TRBJ1-1 and V is TRBV6-5, with TRBD1 matching 7 bases. CDR1 is MNHEY, CDR2 SVGAGI, per germline. The CDR3 covers 15 residues. The V segment lost 0 bases and the J segment 5 bases; nucleotides outside the gene matches: 6. The CDR3, as DNA: TGTGCCAGCAGTTACTCAGGAGGGGGCGTTACTGAAGCTTTCTTT. As protein: CASSYSGGGVTEAFF.

The chain carries TRBV5-1 and TRBJ2-2; 8 positions match TRBD1. This CDR3 contains 14 residues. Per germline, CDR1 SGHRS and CDR2 YFSETQ. Losses at the gene ends were 4 bases for V and 7 bases for J; bases not matched to a gene: 6. In DNA form, the CDR3 reads TGCGCCAGCAGCCTAAGGACAGGGTTCGGGGAGCTGTTTTTT. Encoded protein: CASSLRTGFGELFF.

The gene calls are TRBV30 and TRBJ2-5, with 7 bases aligning to TRBD2. With V trimmed by 0 bases and J by 7 bases, 11 bases remained unmatched. Germline V gene sequence: CDR1 GTSNPN, CDR2 SVGIG (reference sequence). The CDR3 length is 15 residues. The CDR3 region has the DNA TGTGCCTGGAGTGTAACGGCTAGCGGAGGGGTGACCCAGTACTTC. Translated: CAWSVTASGGVTQYF. The full variable domain, with the rest looked up from reference TRBV30 and TRBJ2-5, is SQTIHQWPATLVQPVGSPLSLECTVEGTSNPNLYWYRQAAGRGLQLLFYSVGIGQISSEVPQNLSASRPQDRQFILSSKKLLLSDSGFYLCAWSVTASGGVTQYFGPGTRLLVL.

The genes are TRBV28 and TRBJ1-5; perhaps TRBD1 as D (5 bases). The CDR3 is 12 residues long. V was pared by 6 bases and J by 6 bases, with 9 bases between. Germline CDR1 reads MDHEN; CDR2 reads SYDVKM. CDR3 in DNA: TGTGCCAGCAGCGCGGGGACTCAGCCCCAGCATTTT. Protein sequence: CASSAGTQPQHF.